What follows are 31 T cell receptor beta chains derived from one specimen sequenced in a study of CD8 T cells in ankylosing spondylitis. Via MiXCR, TCRdb re-called the 5' RACE reads, giving one row per CDR3 protein. This sample has 350,000 or so distinct CDR3 sequences, with under 14% found just once. What was sequenced was blood, either unsorted or a sorted T cell fraction (not recorded which). These receptors were taken from a female donor with ankylosing spondylitis or in good health (not recorded which).

This clonotype is a singleton in its sample. The rearrangement joins TRBV20-1 to TRBJ2-1, with 8 bases lining up with TRBD2. This CDR3 contains 15 residues. Germline loops: CDR1 DFQATT, CDR2 SNEGSKA (reference sequence). The CDR3 is CSWGHGGDFYNEQFF. The CDR3 bases are TGCAGCTGGGGCCACGGGGGGGACTTTTACAATGAGCAGTTCTTC.

J is TRBJ1-6 and V is TRBV6-1; D uncertain. Germline values: CDR1 MNHNS, CDR2 SASEGT. The V end was cut by 8 bases, the J end by 9 bases, with 14 bases between. This CDR3 is 13 amino acids long. The CDR3 here is CASVGLRISPLHF. CDR3 DNA: TGTGCCAGCGTCGGTCTTCGTATTTCACCCCTCCACTTT.

This clonotype was picked up a small number of times. J is TRBJ2-3 and V is TRBV5-1; tentatively, D is TRBD2 (5 bases). CDR1 SGHRS and CDR2 YFSETQ come from the germline V gene. With 1 base removed from V and 5 bases from J, the gap between germline ends came to 11 bases. This CDR3 is 14 amino acids long. The CDR3, as DNA: TGCGCCAGCAGCTTGTGGCTAGCAGGAGATACGCAGTATTTT. It yields the protein CASSLWLAGDTQYF.

This clonotype was observed at least ten times. This chain joins TRBV10-3 and TRBJ2-7; D gene uncertain. The CDR3 spans 13 residues. CDR1 ENHRY and CDR2 SYGVKD come from the germline V gene. The V gene lost 0 bases and the J gene lost 7 bases, with 10 bases spanning the gap. CDR3 region: CAISESTDHEQYF. CDR3 coding DNA: TGTGCCATCAGTGAGTCGACGGATCATGAGCAGTACTTC.

Notes on this clonotype: A much more abundant neighbour one base away suggests this may be a read error. The chain has TRBV27 and TRBJ2-3; weak D call: TRBD2 (5 bases). The ends were cut back, 6 bases at V and 4 bases at J, with 11 bases in the middle. The CDR3 is made up of 13 amino acids. Germline CDR1 is MNHEY and CDR2 is SMNVEV (reference sequence). The CDR3 here is CASSGVISDTQYF. CDR3 coding DNA: TGTGCCAGCAGCGGGGTGATATCAGATACGCAGTATTTT.

Of note for this clonotype: A much more abundant neighbour one base away suggests this may be a read error. The chain recombines TRBV12-3 or TRBV12-4 with TRBJ2-6, with D hard to call. This CDR3 is 15 amino acids long. V lost 3 bases and J 3 bases, leaving 9 bases between the germline ends. The CDR3, as DNA: TGTGCCAGCAGTTTCGTGGGCTTTGGGGCCAACGTCCTGACTTTC. This encodes CASSFVGFGANVLTF.

This clonotype was counted between two and nine times. The CDR3 coding sequence is TGTGCCAGCAGTTCTAGCGGGATCGCAGATACGCAGTATTTT. It encodes CASSSSGIADTQYF. V gene TRBV28 combines with J gene TRBJ2-3, with TRBD2 identical over 9 bases. Germline V gene lookup returns CDR1 MDHEN and CDR2 SYDVKM. The ends lost 4 bases at V and 4 bases at J; junction bases unmatched: 3. CDR3 length: 14 amino acids.

The chain links TRBV20-1 to TRBJ1-2, with 11 bases fitting TRBD1. V gave up 1 base and J gave up 8 bases; unmatched junction bases: 6. Germline CDR1 and CDR2: DFQATT and SNEGSKA (reference sequence). This CDR3 spans 14 amino acids. CDR3 residues: CSARGGQGAEGYTF. The CDR3 nucleotides are TGCAGTGCTAGAGGAGGACAGGGGGCTGAAGGCTACACCTTC.

About this clonotype: A single base separates this from a much larger clone, so it may be a read error. DNA for the CDR3: TGTGCCATCAGTGTTGCGCTAGCGGTTGGTGGCGAGCAGTACTTC. Its translation is CAISVALAVGGEQYF. This chain joins TRBV10-3 and TRBJ2-7; 7 bases are a match to TRBD2. Trimming took 4 bases from V and 6 from J; bases not matched to a gene: 12. The CDR3 spans 15 residues. CDR1 and CDR2 from the germline V gene are ENHRY and SYGVKD.

The chain's CDR3 is CASSSSGGYNEQFF. The CDR3 nucleotides are TGCGCCAGCAGCAGTAGCGGGGGCTACAATGAGCAGTTCTTC. V usage is TRBV5-1 and J usage is TRBJ2-1, with 9 bases identical to TRBD2. J lost 3 bases, V lost 4 bases, and 2 bases had no gene match. Germline values: CDR1 SGHRS, CDR2 YFSETQ. The CDR3 extends over 14 amino acids. Together with reference TRBV5-1 and TRBJ2-1, the CDR3 gives the full variable domain: KAGVTQTPRYLIKTRGQQVTLSCSPISGHRSVSWYQQTPGQGLQFLFEYFSETQRNKGNFPGRFSGRQFSNSRSEMNVSTLELGDSALYLCASSSSGGYNEQFFGPGTRLTVL.

The chain joins TRBV5-1 to TRBJ2-7; weak D call: TRBD1 (6 bases). Looked up from germline, CDR1 is SGHRS and CDR2 is YFSETQ. The CDR3 consists of 16 residues. Between the trimmed V and J ends, which lost 3 bases and 3 bases, there was a span of 19 bases. This CDR3 reads CASSSSGALRFYEQYF. The CDR3 nucleotides are TGCGCCAGCAGCTCTTCAGGGGCCCTACGGTTCTACGAGCAGTACTTC.

The chain joins TRBV28 to TRBJ1-1; D remains unclear. The CDR3 is 14 amino acids. Between the trimmed V and J ends, which lost 1 base and 3 bases, there was a span of 9 bases. The germline CDR1 and CDR2 sequences are MDHEN and SYDVKM. The chain's CDR3 is CASSLYVPYTEAFF. The CDR3 bases are TGTGCCAGCAGTTTATACGTCCCTTACACTGAAGCTTTCTTT.

This clonotype was seen many times. The chain links TRBV11-2 to TRBJ2-3; D is uncertain. The CDR3 totals 14 residues. Germline-derived CDR1 and CDR2 are SGHAT and FQNNGV. V shed 1 base and J shed 2 bases, with 7 bases lying between them. The CDR3, as DNA: TGTGCCAGCAGCTTAGGGGCCCACACAGATACGCAGTATTTT. Translating it yields CASSLGAHTDTQYF.

This clonotype was detected ten times or more. The gene calls are TRBV7-9 and TRBJ2-2; either TRBD1 or TRBD2 may fit D (5 bases each). The germline gives CDR1 SEHNR, CDR2 FQNEAQ (reference sequence). The V end lost 5 bases, the J end lost 7 bases, and 8 bases lay between the germline ends. The CDR3 consists of 12 residues. The CDR3, as DNA: TGTGCCAGCAGCCGGGACCACGGGGAGCTGTTTTTT. The encoded protein is CASSRDHGELFF.

This clonotype has a count of ten or more. This sequence joins TRBV5-1 and TRBJ2-1, with 8 bases fitting TRBD1. Unmatched junction bases numbered 6, after V lost 4 bases and J lost 3 bases. This CDR3 contains 15 residues. CDR1 and CDR2 (germline): SGHRS, YFSETQ. This CDR3 reads CASSGTGGDYNEQFF. The CDR3, as DNA: TGCGCCAGCAGCGGCACAGGGGGAGACTACAATGAGCAGTTCTTC. Supplemented by reference TRBV5-1 and TRBJ2-1, the full variable domain reads KAGVTQTPRYLIKTRGQQVTLSCSPISGHRSVSWYQQTPGQGLQFLFEYFSETQRNKGNFPGRFSGRQFSNSRSEMNVSTLELGDSALYLCASSGTGGDYNEQFFGPGTRLTVL.

This clonotype was detected ten times or more. This chain links TRBV12-3 or TRBV12-4 with TRBJ2-7, with unresolved D. The CDR3 is made up of 13 amino acids. V lost 1 base to trimming and J lost 5 bases, with 9 bases between them. CDR3 coding DNA: TGTGCCAGCAGTTTAGTTGCAGGTAACGAGCAGTACTTC. Translation gives CASSLVAGNEQYF.

This clonotype was observed at least ten times. This sequence joins TRBV6-2 or TRBV6-3 and TRBJ2-1; TRBD2 matches 8 bases. V shed 2 bases, J shed 2 bases, and the junction held 14 bases outside the gene matches. Germline V CDR1 and CDR2: MNHEY, SVGEGT. The CDR3 spans 19 residues. Here the CDR3 reads CASSYPGPGGSGPYNEQFF. In DNA form, the CDR3 reads TGTGCCAGCAGTTACCCGGGACCGGGAGGGTCGGGGCCCTACAATGAGCAGTTCTTC.

This clonotype was recorded at least ten times. J is TRBJ2-3 and V is TRBV12-3 or TRBV12-4; D not certain. This CDR3 has 16 residues. Between the trimmed V and J ends, which lost 4 bases and 0 bases, there was a span of 14 bases. The CDR3 region is CASSSHPGPSTDTQYF. CDR3 nucleotide sequence: TGTGCCAGCAGTTCTCACCCGGGCCCTAGCACAGATACGCAGTATTTT.

The chain carries TRBV10-3 and TRBJ2-5, with a possible D match to TRBD1 (5 bases). Germline V lookup: CDR1 ENHRY, CDR2 SYGVKD. There are 14 residues in the CDR3. V lost 4 bases to trimming and J lost 2 bases, with 11 bases between them. In nucleotides, the CDR3 is TGTGCCATCAGTGCCAAGGGGCCACAAGAGACCCAGTACTTC. Protein product: CAISAKGPQETQYF.

Remarks on this clonotype: A much larger clone lies a single base off, so this may be a read error. The chain carries TRBV18 and TRBJ2-7, with 7 nucleotides matching TRBD1. CDR1 is KGHSH, CDR2 LQKENI, per germline. This CDR3 has 14 residues. CDR3 in amino acids: CASSPDRLSCEQYF. The CDR3 DNA follows: TGTGCCAGCTCACCGGACAGGCTCTCCTGCGAGCAGTACTTC.

This clonotype came up many times. CDR3 in amino acids: CASSPGQGGNQPQHF. CDR3 in DNA: TGTGCCAGCAGCCCCGGACAGGGAGGAAATCAGCCCCAGCATTTT. The chain uses TRBV7-9 and TRBJ1-5; 8 positions match TRBD1. Trimming cost V 5 bases and J 4 bases; bases outside gene matches: 7. Germline V gene lookup returns CDR1 SEHNR and CDR2 FQNEAQ (reference sequence). CDR3 length equals 15 residues.

The chain links TRBV18 to TRBJ2-7; TRBD1 aligns across 7 bases. CDR3 length equals 15 residues. With 5 bases clipped from V and 1 base from J, the junction kept 8 bases outside the gene matches. Germline CDR1 reads KGHSH; CDR2 reads LQKENI. CDR3 residues: CASSMGTATSYEQYF. Written as DNA, the CDR3 is TGTGCCAGCTCAATGGGGACAGCCACATCCTACGAGCAGTACTTC.

This clonotype was observed a few times. The chain recombines TRBV7-9 with TRBJ2-5, with TRBD1 identical over 8 bases. The V gene's germline CDR1 is SEHNR and CDR2 FQNEAQ (reference sequence). The CDR3 sequence is 16 residues long. V lost 4 bases to trimming and J lost 5 bases; unmatched junction nucleotides: 12. The CDR3 DNA reads TGTGCCAGCAGCTCGTCACGGGGGACAGGCGTTGAGACCCAGTACTTC. It codes for CASSSSRGTGVETQYF.

This clonotype was observed at least ten times. The chain carries TRBV10-3 and TRBJ1-1, with D unclear. This CDR3 spans 15 amino acids. The ends were cut back, 4 bases at V and 2 bases at J, with 14 bases in the middle. Germline CDR1 and CDR2: ENHRY and SYGVKD. The CDR3 sequence: CAISVSAGLNTEAFF. The CDR3 DNA sequence: TGTGCCATCAGTGTCTCGGCAGGACTAAACACTGAAGCTTTCTTT.

This clonotype was observed many times. This chain connects TRBV5-1 to TRBJ2-3, with D perhaps matching TRBD1 or TRBD2 (5 bases each). The length of the CDR3 is 17 residues. Looked up from germline, CDR1 is SGHRS and CDR2 is YFSETQ. The V end lost 4 bases, the J end lost 4 bases, and 22 bases lay between the germline ends. CDR3 amino acids: CASSQLSRGDGSDTQYF. CDR3 nucleotides: TGCGCCAGCAGCCAACTTTCCCGGGGCGACGGCTCAGATACGCAGTATTTT.

This chain links TRBV25-1 with TRBJ2-7, with D hard to call. The germline V and J ends were trimmed by 2 bases and 6 bases, with 17 bases remaining between them. The germline CDR1 and CDR2 sequences are MGHDK and SYGVNS. The CDR3 is 15 amino acids. The CDR3 protein is CASSESMPLSPEQYF. CDR3 in DNA: TGTGCCAGCAGTGAAAGTATGCCCTTGTCTCCCGAGCAGTACTTC.

The chain recombines TRBV11-2 with TRBJ2-3; D unresolved. V was trimmed by 3 bases and J by 6 bases, leaving 13 bases between them. CDR3 length: 14 amino acids. Germline CDR1 is SGHAT and CDR2 is FQNNGV. This CDR3 reads CASSFRTRTDTQYF. The CDR3, as DNA: TGTGCCAGCAGCTTTAGAACTCGAACTGATACGCAGTATTTT.

This clonotype showed up just a few times. The genes are TRBV12-3 or TRBV12-4 and TRBJ2-3; 7 nucleotides agree with TRBD1. V shed 8 bases, J shed 0 bases, and the junction held 8 bases outside the gene matches. The CDR3 loop spans 15 amino acids. This CDR3 reads CASGIDRASTDTQYF. In DNA, the CDR3 is TGTGCCAGCGGGATCGACAGGGCCAGCACAGATACGCAGTATTTT.

The sample holds many counts of this clonotype. This chain uses TRBV6-1 with TRBJ2-3; D gene ambiguous. This CDR3 is built from 15 residues. V dropped 6 bases and J dropped 4 bases, with 17 bases sitting between them. The V gene's germline CDR1 is MNHNS and CDR2 SASEGT. As DNA, the CDR3 is TGTGCCAGCAGCCAAGGCCGGAGTTGGGCAGATACGCAGTATTTT. Amino acids: CASSQGRSWADTQYF.

The sample holds a few counts of this clonotype. The rearrangement joins TRBV5-1 to TRBJ2-5; 9 positions match TRBD1. The J segment lost 5 bases and the V segment lost 1 base, leaving 6 bases of the junction unmatched. Germline V gene data show CDR1 as SGHRS and CDR2 as YFSETQ. The CDR3 consists of 15 residues. The CDR3 sequence: CASSLLQGARETQYF. The DNA for the CDR3 is TGCGCCAGCAGCTTGCTACAGGGGGCTCGGGAGACCCAGTACTTC.

The table lists this clonotype with many counts. The chain recombines TRBV5-1 with TRBJ2-1; no definite D call. Trimming left V 4 bases short and J 6 bases short, with 20 bases between. CDR3 length equals 16 residues. The germline CDR1 and CDR2 sequences are SGHRS and YFSETQ. This chain's CDR3 is CASSPPLDSPFNEQFF. The DNA for the CDR3 is TGCGCCAGCAGCCCTCCCCTCGACTCCCCGTTCAATGAGCAGTTCTTC.